Each of the 10 T cell receptor beta chains below was sequenced from the same sample in a study of human T cells and chemical hapten exposure. The sample's time point: pre-sensitization, week 0. Indicated treatment: therapeutic diphenylcyclopropenone sensitization with weekly scalp DPC. TCRdb reprocessed the RACE reads with MiXCR, giving one entry per CDR3 protein. The table lists under 90,000 distinct CDR3 sequences, 9.6% of them singletons. The source was whole blood, collected in connection with sensitization to the hapten diphenylcyclopropenone (DPC). These TCRs come from a woman aged 40 to 49 with alopecia areata. Some clones in this sample may be carry-over from other donors' samples.

This clonotype was seen only a few times. V is TRBV7-6 and J is TRBJ2-7; TRBD2 matches 7 bases. Trimming cost V 3 bases and J 5 bases; bases outside gene matches: 10. This CDR3 comprises 15 residues. In germline, CDR1 is SGHVS, CDR2 FNYEAQ. DNA for the CDR3: TGTGCCAGCAGCTTTGGAAGCGAGGGAGGGGACGAGCAGTACTTC. Encoded protein: CASSFGSEGGDEQYF.

J is TRBJ1-1 and V is TRBV5-1; D call uncertain. The germline V gene has CDR1 SGHRS and CDR2 YFSETQ. The CDR3 covers 13 residues. The V and J ends lost 3 bases and 5 bases respectively, with 11 bases between them. The CDR3 nucleotides are TGCGCCAGCAGCTCATATGGGGAAACTGAAGCTTTCTTT. It encodes CASSSYGETEAFF.

This clonotype has a count of ten or more. The gene calls are TRBV7-2 and TRBJ2-5; D gene unclear. V was cut by 1 base and J by 7 bases, with 4 bases left in between. The germline V gene has CDR1 SGHTA and CDR2 FQGNSA. The CDR3 is 11 residues long. The chain's CDR3 is CASSLGGTQYF. CDR3 in DNA: TGTGCCAGCAGCTTAGGAGGGACCCAGTACTTC.

At least ten counts were recorded for this clonotype. V and J are TRBV20-1 and TRBJ1-1; 7 nucleotides match TRBD1. This CDR3 has 15 residues. V trimming: 0 bases; J trimming: 1 base; junction bases outside the gene matches: 5. From germline, CDR1 is DFQATT and CDR2 SNEGSKA (reference sequence). CDR3 in DNA: TGCAGTGCTAGAGATCCGGCAGGGGGGAACACTGAAGCTTTCTTT. Translation: CSARDPAGGNTEAFF.

V is TRBV7-9 and J is TRBJ1-2; no firm D call. Germline-derived CDR1 and CDR2 are SEHNR and FQNEAQ (reference sequence). Trimming removed 5 bases at V and 3 bases at J, with 16 bases between. The CDR3 covers 15 residues. Here the CDR3 reads CASSRQGVSHYGYTF. Written as DNA, the CDR3 is TGTGCCAGCAGCCGACAAGGAGTGTCGCACTATGGCTACACCTTC.

This clonotype was seen repeatedly, ten times or more. The J gene is TRBJ1-6, the V gene TRBV6-2 or TRBV6-3, with TRBD1 matching over 8 bases. V was pared by 2 bases and J by 7 bases, with 10 bases of the junction left unmatched. This CDR3 contains 17 residues. Germline-derived CDR1 and CDR2 are MNHEY and SVGEGT. The CDR3 DNA reads TGTGCCAGCAGTTACACAACGAGGACAGGGTCGAATTCACCCCTCCACTTT. Translating gives CASSYTTRTGSNSPLHF.

As regards this clonotype: A read error may account for a junction end that differs from germline. The J gene is TRBJ2-5, the V gene TRBV7-7; tentatively, D is TRBD1 or TRBD2 (6 bases each). The germline CDR1 and CDR2 sequences are SSHAT and FNYEAQ (reference sequence). The CDR3 has 14 amino acids. The CDR3 DNA is TGTGCTAGCAGCTTCTGGGGGGCCGAAGAGACCCAGTACTTC. Translation gives CASSFWGAEETQYF.

V gene TRBV7-2 combines with J gene TRBJ2-7; 7 bases align to TRBD1. Germline assignment: CDR1 SGHTA and CDR2 FQGNSA. This CDR3 contains 15 residues. The V segment lost 5 bases and the J segment 3 bases; nucleotides outside the gene matches: 10. CDR3 protein: CASSLSRGSFYEQYF. As DNA, the CDR3 is TGTGCCAGCAGCCTGAGCAGGGGGAGTTTCTACGAGCAGTACTTC.

This clonotype was counted ten times or more. The V gene is TRBV29-1, the J gene TRBJ2-5, with unresolved D. V was cut by 2 bases and J by 2 bases, with 9 bases left in between. CDR1 is SQVTM and CDR2 is ANQGSEA in the germline V gene. The length of the CDR3 is 13 residues. CDR3 amino acids: CSVESPGQETQYF. The CDR3 DNA follows: TGCAGCGTTGAATCGCCAGGTCAAGAGACCCAGTACTTC.

Many counts were recorded for this clonotype. This chain connects TRBV4-2 to TRBJ1-5; perhaps TRBD1 as D (6 bases). CDR3 size: 14 residues. Germline CDR1 and CDR2: LGHNA and YNFKEQ. V was clipped by 4 bases and J by 3 bases, with 10 bases between them. CDR3 nucleotides: TGTGCCAGCAGCCGGGCGGGGGCCAATCAGCCCCAGCATTTT. The encoded protein is CASSRAGANQPQHF.